This T cell receptor beta chain was captured in a study of blood T cell repertoires in COVID-19. Participant reports of clinical history set cohort assignment. Per germline, CDR1 KGHSH and CDR2 LQKENI. V trimming: 2 bases; J trimming: 4 bases; junction bases outside the gene matches: 2. This CDR3 has 15 amino acids. Generated by immunoSEQ multiplex PCR, the TCRdb table keeps only in-frame clones and is missing some. The sample includes some 220,000 clones, about 86% of them seen just once. The V gene is TRBV18, the J gene TRBJ2-2; 9 bases align to TRBD1. Sequencing input: PBMCs or T cells enriched from blood (not recorded which). The sequence derives from a woman between 50 and 59 years old in a cohort exposed to, infected with or recovered from COVID-19 (not recorded which). CDR3 bases: TGTGCCAGCTCACCAAGGACAGGGGCCACCGGGGAGCTGTTTTTT. It specifies CASSPRTGATGELFF. Drawing the rest from reference TRBV18 and TRBJ2-2, the complete variable domain is NAGVMQNPRHLVRRRGQEARLRCSPMKGHSHVYWYRQLPEEGLKFMVYLQKENIIDESGMPKERFSAEFPKEGPSILRIQQVVRGDSAAYFCASSPRTGATGELFFGEGSRLTVL.